One sample yielded the 30 T cell receptor beta chains listed below, sequenced in a study of blood T cell repertoires in COVID-19. Only in-frame clones appear in the TCRdb table, and some are missing; sequencing was by immunoSEQ multiplex PCR. The sample has some 150,000 clones; about 87% are singletons. The material sequenced was peripheral blood. These receptors were collected from a human donor in a cohort sampled during active COVID-19.

DNA of the CDR3: TGTGCCAGCAGCTTGCAGGTATCCTACGAGCAGTACTTC. The encoded protein is CASSLQVSYEQYF. The chain carries TRBV5-4 and TRBJ2-7; no firm D call. Germline V gives CDR1 SGHNT, CDR2 YYREEE (reference sequence). CDR3 length: 13 residues. The V gene lost 1 base and the J gene lost 1 base, with 6 bases spanning the gap.

This clone has only one observation. The chain employs TRBV18 and TRBJ1-3; D is possibly TRBD1 (5 bases). This CDR3 comprises 16 residues. The germline CDR1 and CDR2 sequences are KGHSH and LQKENI. The V and J ends lost 3 bases and 0 bases respectively, with 12 bases between them. The CDR3 sequence is CASSPKGQFSGNTIYF. In DNA, the CDR3 is TGTGCCAGCTCACCCAAGGGGCAATTCTCTGGAAACACCATATATTTT. Complete variable domain (other parts from reference TRBV18 and TRBJ1-3): NAGVMQNPRHLVRRRGQEARLRCSPMKGHSHVYWYRQLPEEGLKFMVYLQKENIIDESGMPKERFSAEFPKEGPSILRIQQVVRGDSAAYFCASSPKGQFSGNTIYFGEGSWLTVV.

The chain uses TRBV28 and TRBJ1-3; D may be TRBD1 (6 bases). Germline V gene sequence: CDR1 MDHEN, CDR2 SYDVKM. V was shortened by 6 bases and J by 0 bases, with 15 bases between the two germline ends. There are 16 residues in the CDR3. The CDR3 sequence: CASRGSDSSSGNTIYF. DNA for the CDR3: TGTGCCAGCAGGGGGTCGGACAGCTCCTCTGGAAACACCATATATTTT.

The DNA for the CDR3 is TGTGCCAGCAGCCAAGATTGGGGGGAGAATCCCACAGATACGCAGTATTTT. Encoded protein: CASSQDWGENPTDTQYF. V and J are TRBV14 and TRBJ2-3; perhaps TRBD2 as D (6 bases). CDR3 length equals 17 residues. V dropped 0 bases and J dropped 2 bases, with 15 bases sitting between them. In germline, CDR1 is SGHDN, CDR2 FVKESK.

The V and J genes are TRBV5-5 and TRBJ2-1; D is unresolved. Trimming pared 0 bases from V and 6 bases from J, leaving 22 bases between. The CDR3 extends over 18 amino acids. CDR1 and CDR2 (germline): SGHKS, YYEKEE (reference sequence). CDR3 in amino acids: CASSLGLGIGFGSNEQFF. Here the CDR3 DNA reads TGTGCCAGCAGCTTGGGGTTAGGAATCGGGTTCGGCAGCAATGAGCAGTTCTTC. The whole variable domain, filled in from reference TRBV5-5 and TRBJ2-1, reads DAGVTQSPTHLIKTRGQQVTLRCSPISGHKSVSWYQQVLGQGPQFIFQYYEKEERGRGNFPDRFSARQFPNYSSELNVNALLLGDSALYLCASSLGLGIGFGSNEQFFGPGTRLTVL.

The rearrangement joins TRBV7-9 to TRBJ2-7, with TRBD2 identical over 8 bases. The V segment lost 2 bases and the J segment 2 bases; nucleotides outside the gene matches: 5. This CDR3 is 15 amino acids long. Germline V gene lookup returns CDR1 SEHNR and CDR2 FQNEAQ (reference sequence). CDR3 bases: TGTGCCAGCAGCTTACTGACTAGCGTAGCCTACGAGCAGTACTTC. Translating it yields CASSLLTSVAYEQYF.

V usage is TRBV6-1 and J usage is TRBJ2-1; 8 bases map to TRBD2. The CDR3 has 16 amino acids. CDR1 and CDR2 from the germline V gene are MNHNS and SASEGT. Trimming at V came to 2 bases and at J to 4 bases, leaving 7 bases not matched to a gene. CDR3 sequence: CASSEFARGGYNEQFF. The CDR3 DNA is TGTGCCAGCAGTGAATTTGCCCGGGGGGGGTACAATGAGCAGTTCTTC.

The chain has TRBV6-6 and TRBJ2-7; a weak D match, TRBD2 (6 bases). The CDR3 contains 15 residues. The germline V gene encodes CDR1 MNHNY and CDR2 SVGAGI (reference sequence). V was cut by 0 bases and J by 0 bases, with 9 bases left in between. In DNA, the CDR3 is TGTGCCAGCAGTTACTCCCCCGGGAGCTCCTACGAGCAGTACTTC. It yields the protein CASSYSPGSSYEQYF.

The chain carries TRBV28 and TRBJ1-4; TRBD1 might be the D (6 bases). The V and J ends lost 6 bases and 2 bases respectively, with 10 bases between them. This CDR3 region has 14 residues. Germline assignment: CDR1 MDHEN and CDR2 SYDVKM. The CDR3 loop reads CASRIQGTNEKLFF. DNA of the CDR3: TGTGCCAGCAGGATACAGGGCACTAATGAAAAACTGTTTTTT.

This chain joins TRBV7-9 and TRBJ2-5, with no clear D. From germline, CDR1 is SEHNR and CDR2 FQNEAQ (reference sequence). CDR3 length: 12 residues. Deletions cut 4 bases from V and 4 bases from J, with 7 bases between. CDR3 protein: CASSSTRETQYF. CDR3 DNA: TGTGCCAGCAGCTCCACTCGAGAGACCCAGTACTTC.

This chain links TRBV5-4 with TRBJ2-5; 8 positions match TRBD2. The V gene end was trimmed by 4 bases and the J gene end by 0 bases; junction bases not matched to a gene: 5. Looked up from germline, CDR1 is SGHNT and CDR2 is YYREEE (reference sequence). CDR3 length: 15 residues. The DNA of the CDR3 is TGTGCCAGCAGCCCGCAGCGGGGGTACCAAGAGACCCAGTACTTC. Protein sequence: CASSPQRGYQETQYF.

By share of the sample, this clone is medium-sized. The V call is TRBV9, the J call TRBJ2-2; TRBD2 might be the D (5 bases). V was clipped by 0 bases and J by 4 bases, with 16 bases between them. This CDR3 has 17 amino acids. In germline, CDR1 is SGDLS, CDR2 YYNGEE. Here the CDR3 DNA reads TGTGCCAGCAGCGTAGAGTCGTGGCGGGTCAGCACCGGGGAGCTGTTTTTT. Translation gives CASSVESWRVSTGELFF.

The rearrangement uses TRBV6-2 or TRBV6-3 and TRBJ1-2; D not resolved. Germline lookup yields CDR1 MNHEY and CDR2 SVGEGT. This CDR3 region has 11 residues. Trimming removed 4 bases at V and 6 bases at J, with 6 bases between. The CDR3 sequence is CASSSGNGYTF. CDR3 DNA sequence: TGTGCCAGCAGTTCAGGAAATGGCTACACCTTC.

The rearrangement uses TRBV25-1 and TRBJ2-3, with TRBD2 matching over 7 bases. J was trimmed by 3 bases and V by 7 bases; bases with no gene match: 16. This CDR3 comprises 17 residues. From germline, CDR1 is MGHDK and CDR2 SYGVNS. CDR3 region: CASTPPRGGRGTDTQYF. The CDR3 DNA sequence: TGTGCCAGCACTCCCCCTCGGGGCGGGAGAGGAACAGATACGCAGTATTTT.

A single count supports this clone. As DNA, the CDR3 is TGTGCCAGCTCACCAACTAGCGGGAGGGGATCCTACGAGCAGTACTTC. This gives the protein CASSPTSGRGSYEQYF. J is TRBJ2-7 and V is TRBV18, with 13 bases identical to TRBD2. This CDR3 region has 16 residues. V shed 2 bases and J 1 base; nucleotides not matched to a gene: 2. CDR1 and CDR2 from the germline V gene are KGHSH and LQKENI.

In this sample, this clone turned up once. The chain carries TRBV29-1 and TRBJ2-1; D is unclear. CDR3 length equals 12 residues. Between the trimmed V and J ends, which lost 3 bases and 0 bases, there was a span of 3 bases. The germline CDR1 and CDR2 sequences are SQVTM and ANQGSEA. The CDR3 sequence: CSVESSYNEQFF. The CDR3 coding sequence is TGCAGCGTTGAGAGCTCCTACAATGAGCAGTTCTTC.

This chain links TRBV28 with TRBJ1-1, with a possible D match to TRBD1 (6 bases). The germline gives CDR1 MDHEN, CDR2 SYDVKM. The length of the CDR3 is 14 residues. V lost 1 base to trimming and J lost 6 bases, with 12 bases between them. The CDR3 DNA follows: TGTGCCAGCAGTTTATTCGGGGGGCACCCTGAAGCTTTCTTT. This gives the protein CASSLFGGHPEAFF.

This clone was counted a single time. The CDR3 here is CASSLVLAGTLNEQFF. The DNA for the CDR3 is TGTGCCAGCAGCTTGGTGCTAGCGGGGACGTTAAATGAGCAGTTCTTC. This chain joins TRBV5-4 and TRBJ2-1, with 9 bases fitting TRBD2. CDR1 is SGHNT, CDR2 YYREEE, per germline (reference sequence). The CDR3 runs 16 residues. Losses at the gene ends were 0 bases for V and 7 bases for J; bases not matched to a gene: 8.

The CDR3 DNA reads as TGCGCCAGCAGCCAAGAGGTTCAAGGGACAGGGGGGAGGAACACTGAAGCTTTCTTT. It specifies CASSQEVQGTGGRNTEAFF. V and J are TRBV4-1 and TRBJ1-1; 11 bases align to TRBD1. Germline V gene lookup returns CDR1 MGHRA and CDR2 YSYEKL. J gave up 1 base and V 0 bases, and 10 bases lay outside the gene matches. This CDR3 has 19 amino acids.

This rearrangement joins TRBV28 to TRBJ1-2, with a tentative D call TRBD1 (5 bases). This CDR3 is 15 amino acids long. Germline V lookup: CDR1 MDHEN, CDR2 SYDVKM. V shed 3 bases and J shed 2 bases, with 13 bases lying between them. The CDR3 is CASSFISRQNYGYTF. The CDR3 coding sequence is TGTGCCAGCAGTTTCATTAGCCGACAGAACTATGGCTACACCTTC.

The chain couples TRBV29-1 to TRBJ2-3, with 8 bases fitting TRBD2. In germline, CDR1 is SQVTM, CDR2 ANQGSEA. After removal of 6 bases from V and 3 bases from J, the junction contained 11 bases not matched to a gene. The CDR3 runs 15 residues. The CDR3 protein is CSVPRGAGETDTQYF. CDR3 nucleotide sequence: TGCAGCGTCCCACGGGGAGCGGGGGAAACAGATACGCAGTATTTT.

The chain employs TRBV28 and TRBJ2-1; 9 bases are shared with TRBD2. CDR3 length: 16 amino acids. After removal of 3 bases from V and 3 bases from J, the junction contained 6 bases not matched to a gene. Germline CDR1 is MDHEN and CDR2 is SYDVKM. In DNA form, the CDR3 reads TGTGCCAGCAGTTTGCGCGGGGGGGCCTTCTACAATGAGCAGTTCTTC. Its translation is CASSLRGGAFYNEQFF.

The rearrangement joins TRBV5-1 to TRBJ2-3; 7 positions match TRBD1. CDR3 size: 14 residues. The germline CDR1 and CDR2 sequences are SGHRS and YFSETQ. With 7 bases clipped from V and 5 bases from J, the junction kept 10 bases outside the gene matches. This chain's CDR3 is CASGTGVSVDTQYF. The CDR3 coding sequence is TGCGCCAGCGGAACAGGGGTGTCAGTAGATACGCAGTATTTT.

The chain combines TRBV10-2 with TRBJ2-3; 7 positions agree with TRBD1. The CDR3 consists of 18 residues. V shed 3 bases and J 3 bases; nucleotides not matched to a gene: 15. Per germline, CDR1 WSHSY and CDR2 SAAADI. The CDR3: CASSESSLLGTATDTQYF. CDR3 bases: TGCGCCAGCAGTGAATCCTCCCTCCTCGGGACAGCGACAGATACGCAGTATTTT.

This chain connects TRBV30 to TRBJ1-3; 10 bases agree with TRBD1. V gave up 1 base and J gave up 1 base; unmatched junction bases: 4. Germline V gives CDR1 GTSNPN, CDR2 SVGIG (reference sequence). There are 16 residues in the CDR3. As DNA, the CDR3 is TGTGCCTGGAGTGGGGGACAGGGGATTTCTGGAAACACCATATATTTT. Translating gives CAWSGGQGISGNTIYF.

V and J are TRBV7-8 and TRBJ2-5; 7 nucleotides agree with TRBD2. Looked up from germline, CDR1 is SGHVS and CDR2 is FQNEAQ. J was trimmed by 2 bases and V by 0 bases; bases with no gene match: 3. CDR3 length: 15 amino acids. The CDR3 here is CASSLAGGGQETQYF. DNA of the CDR3: TGTGCCAGCAGCTTAGCTGGGGGGGGGCAAGAGACCCAGTACTTC.

The chain recombines TRBV5-4 with TRBJ2-4; TRBD2 aligns across 9 bases. The germline V gene has CDR1 SGHNT and CDR2 YYREEE (reference sequence). The J segment lost 3 bases and the V segment lost 4 bases, leaving 5 bases of the junction unmatched. The CDR3 contains 15 residues. Written as DNA, the CDR3 is TGTGCCAGCAGCCCAGGCGGGAGGGACAAAAACATTCAGTACTTC. Translation: CASSPGGRDKNIQYF.

This clone was seen a single time. This sequence joins TRBV2 and TRBJ2-7, with D possibly being TRBD1 (5 bases). CDR1 is SNHLY, CDR2 FYNNEI, per germline. Trimming cost V 3 bases and J 1 base, with 10 bases left between them. This CDR3 is built from 14 residues. CDR3 residues: CASSEAGWSYEQYF. The CDR3 DNA follows: TGTGCCAGCAGTGAGGCAGGGTGGTCCTACGAGCAGTACTTC.

The chain is built from TRBV5-4 and TRBJ2-5, with D perhaps matching TRBD2 (6 bases). Trimming took 5 bases from V and 5 from J, leaving 13 bases between them. CDR1 and CDR2 from the germline V gene are SGHNT and YYREEE (reference sequence). There are 13 residues in the CDR3. The CDR3 spells CASSLRDSETQYF. CDR3 coding DNA: TGTGCCAGCAGTCTCCGGGACTCGGAGACCCAGTACTTC. Variable domain in full (rest from reference TRBV5-4 and TRBJ2-5): ETGVTQSPTHLIKTRGQQVTLRCSSQSGHNTVSWYQQALGQGPQFIFQYYREEENGRGNFPPRFSGLQFPNYSSELNVNALELDDSALYLCASSLRDSETQYFGPGTRLLVL.

The genes are TRBV5-1 and TRBJ2-1; TRBD1 aligns across 7 bases. The CDR3 is 15 residues long. Germline assignment: CDR1 SGHRS and CDR2 YFSETQ. V was clipped by 5 bases and J by 2 bases; unmatched bases: 7. The CDR3 spells CASSRGQGAYNEQFF. The CDR3 DNA follows: TGCGCCAGCAGTAGGGGGCAGGGGGCCTACAATGAGCAGTTCTTC.